These T cell receptor beta chains were read from a single sample in a study of T cell changes during pregnancy in multiple sclerosis. TCRdb's copy holds only in-frame clones and misses some; the assay was immunoSEQ multiplex PCR. Of roughly 40,000 clones detected, 90% to 95% appear once; the ten largest clones hold around 1.2%. This sample comprised peripheral blood, obtained before pregnancy. These receptors came from a female donor with multiple sclerosis, enrolled in a pregnancy study. CDR3s include the opening cysteine and the closing phenylalanine or tryptophan. A D gene is named only where the DNA matches it firmly. Only some rows state a clone size, as once, few, many or a class for expanded clones.

d_gene	abundance	v_gene	j_gene	CDR3aa
NA	NA	TRBV1	TRBJ1-2	CTSSQGGANYGYTF
NA	NA	TRBV6-5	TRBJ2-7	CASSYGRLGSYEQYF
NA	NA	TRBV4-3	TRBJ1-3	CASSQDQGRGGNTIYF
NA	NA	TRBV9	TRBJ2-3	CASSPPAGNTQYF
NA	NA	TRBV6-7	TRBJ2-6	CASRLQGDVLTF
NA	NA	TRBV6-5	TRBJ1-6	CASSPNLENSPLHF
TRBD2	NA	TRBV19	TRBJ2-2	CASSIEPGLAYTGELFF
TRBD2	NA	TRBV4-2	TRBJ2-1	CASSQGREASDEQFF
TRBD1	NA	TRBV5-1	TRBJ1-3	CASSLDRGRGNTIYF
NA	NA	TRBV6-1	TRBJ1-4	CASSETPTGYLNEKLFF
TRBD1	NA	TRBV9	TRBJ1-2	CASSVGGGGGYTF
NA	NA	TRBV5-1	TRBJ1-1	CASSLGQRELFF
TRBD1	NA	TRBV10-3	TRBJ2-7	CAISGDRGTYEQYF
NA	NA	TRBV5-1	TRBJ2-3	CASRDRLSTDTQYF
NA	NA	TRBV7-9	TRBJ2-7	CASSLGPDSYEQYF
NA	once	TRBV5-1	TRBJ2-3	CASSLTTDTQYF
NA	NA	TRBV5-6	TRBJ2-3	CASSLSRERDTQYF
NA	once	TRBV6-4	TRBJ2-3	CASSDSTGGGTDTQYF
TRBD1	NA	TRBV4-2	TRBJ2-2	CASSPTDRGNTGELFF
NA	NA	TRBV18	TRBJ2-1	CASSPPSLAVYNEQFF
NA	NA	TRBV5-1	TRBJ2-1	CASSLARAYNEQFF
TRBD1	NA	TRBV28	TRBJ2-4	CASSLVGAGTGQRESIQYF
NA	NA	TRBV11-2	TRBJ1-2	CASSFTNYGYTF
NA	few	TRBV5-1	TRBJ1-2	CASRNSGDGYTF
TRBD1	NA	TRBV7-6	TRBJ2-1	CASSQPGAGGTYNEQFF
NA	NA	TRBV5-4	TRBJ2-2	CASSAQARDTGELFF
TRBD1	NA	TRBV30	TRBJ1-5	CAWRDRADQPQHF
TRBD2	NA	TRBV5-4	TRBJ2-7	CASSVTSDYEQYF
NA	NA	TRBV29-1	TRBJ2-7	CSVGEPLYEQYF
TRBD2	NA	TRBV5-1	TRBJ2-7	CASSPGTSGRYEQYF
TRBD1	NA	TRBV14	TRBJ1-4	CASSQDRGGKEKLFF
NA	NA	TRBV19	TRBJ1-2	CASSIGGAGGYTF
NA	NA	TRBV6-1	TRBJ2-7	CASSEVGTYYEQYF
NA	NA	TRBV6-5	TRBJ2-1	CASSPQVYEQFF
NA	once	TRBV10-1	TRBJ2-5	CASSESYGGLETQYF
TRBD1	NA	TRBV4-2	TRBJ2-2	CASSQVTDRGALNTGELFF
NA	NA	TRBV7-2	TRBJ1-5	CASSPDWGVSQPQHF
NA	once	TRBV25-1	TRBJ2-3	CASSEFLGADTQYF
TRBD2	NA	TRBV19	NA	CASSILAGNSYEQYF
TRBD1	NA	TRBV30	TRBJ2-1	CAWSPGTGGSDEQFF
TRBD2	NA	TRBV18	TRBJ2-5	CASSPEGTSRETQYF
NA	NA	TRBV4-2	TRBJ2-2	CASSQGPIAGGELFF
NA	NA	TRBV2	TRBJ1-3	CASTLRGGEHTIYF
NA	NA	TRBV4-1	TRBJ1-1	CASSQTGEAFF
TRBD2	NA	TRBV10-2	TRBJ2-5	CASRRTSGKRWQETQYF
TRBD1	NA	TRBV5-8	TRBJ1-5	CASNRGDNQPQHF
NA	NA	TRBV19	TRBJ2-1	CASSISADEQFF
TRBD1	NA	TRBV4-1	TRBJ1-4	CASKKTGPNEKLFF
TRBD1	NA	TRBV6-1	TRBJ1-6	CASSDLPDRGDSPLHF